This T cell receptor (beta chain) was obtained from a study of blood T cell repertoires in COVID-19. Whole-study context: The samples span acute and convalescent COVID-19 from the United States, Italy and Spain.

The V segment lost 6 bases and the J segment 2 bases; nucleotides outside the gene matches: 6. The length of the CDR3 is 15 residues. Germline-derived CDR1 and CDR2 are SGHNT and YENEEA. Authors' processing steps: Researchers report that nucleated cell counts were estimated from reference gene primer amplification. Generated by immunoSEQ multiplex PCR, the TCRdb table keeps only in-frame clones and is missing some. Clone size and V and J calls were adopted from that table, with D and trimming inferred from the DNA. Among around 300,000 clones listed, roughly 90% were seen once. As for this clone: In the same sample, other DNA sequences code for this CDR3.

Seattle researchers signed up patients amid active infection and tracked them longitudinally. The source of this sequence is a woman in her 30s with COVID-19, enrolled during active disease. The sequencing sample was made of peripheral blood. The chain is built from TRBV11-3 and TRBJ2-1; 8 bases map to TRBD1. CDR3 bases: TGTGCCAGCAGTTCGGCAGGGGGCACCTACAATGAGCAGTTCTTC. Translated, it gives CASSSAGGTYNEQFF. The entire variable domain, with the rest obtained from reference TRBV11-3 and TRBJ2-1, is as follows: EAGVVQSPRYKIIEKKQPVAFWCNPISGHNTLYWYLQNLGQGPELLIRYENEEAVDDSQLPKDRFSAERLKGVDSTLKIQPAELGDSAVYLCASSSAGGTYNEQFFGPGTRLTVL.